One sample yielded the 28 T cell receptor beta chains listed below, sequenced in a study of Graves' ophthalmopathy and Graves' hyperthyroidism. Amplified TCR beta CDR3 regions were obtained using RNA transcripts as template. RT-PCR with HTBI primers came first, then second-round multiplex PCR. Via MiXCR, TCRdb re-called the multiplex PCR reads, giving one row per CDR3 protein. The sample carries just over 400,000 distinct CDR3 sequences, roughly 20% recorded once. The sequenced sample was peripheral blood. The receptors were gathered from a woman aged 18-29 years with stable Graves' hyperthyroidism.

This clonotype was recorded a few times. The chain uses TRBV28 and TRBJ2-4, with D perhaps matching TRBD2 (7 bases). The CDR3 sequence is 14 residues long. Deletions cut 7 bases from V and 6 bases from J, with 16 bases between. The germline gives CDR1 MDHEN, CDR2 SYDVKM. The CDR3 here is CASTLGGDINIQYF. The CDR3 DNA follows: TGTGCCAGCACCCTAGGGGGGGACATAAACATTCAGTACTTC.

The V and J genes are TRBV6-2 or TRBV6-3 and TRBJ2-7, with D unresolved. CDR1 MNHEY and CDR2 SVGEGT come from the germline V gene. The CDR3 contains 13 residues. V lost 1 base, J lost 0 bases, and 4 bases lay in between. This CDR3 reads CASSYFPSYEQYF. CDR3 coding DNA: TGTGCCAGCAGTTACTTCCCCTCCTACGAGCAGTACTTC.

The rearrangement joins TRBV11-2 to TRBJ1-2, with 12 bases aligning to TRBD1. The CDR3 runs to 16 residues. Germline CDR1 SGHAT, CDR2 FQNNGV. With V trimmed by 5 bases and J by 8 bases, 12 bases remained unmatched. Here the CDR3 reads CASSHFKGQGAQGYTF. In DNA form, the CDR3 reads TGTGCCAGCAGCCATTTTAAGGGACAGGGGGCGCAAGGCTACACCTTC. Using reference TRBV11-2 and TRBJ1-2 for the parts outside the CDR3, the full variable domain is EAGVAQSPRYKIIEKRQSVAFWCNPISGHATLYWYQQILGQGPKLLIQFQNNGVVDDSQLPKDRFSAERLKGVDSTLKIQPAKLEDSAVYLCASSHFKGQGAQGYTFGSGTRLTVV.

The chain employs TRBV6-1 and TRBJ1-2; D remains unclear. Trimming pared 7 bases from V and 7 bases from J, leaving 19 bases between. This CDR3 is built from 14 residues. CDR1 is MNHNS, CDR2 SASEGT, per germline. CDR3 nucleotide sequence: TGTGCCAGCACCCAAAGGGTCGGGCCAGGTGGCTACACCTTC. It yields the protein CASTQRVGPGGYTF.

This clonotype was detected many times. The genes are TRBV7-9 and TRBJ1-2, with TRBD1 matching over 12 bases. CDR1 is SEHNR and CDR2 is FQNEAQ in the germline V gene (reference sequence). The trim removed 5 bases at V and 7 bases at J, leaving 11 bases unmatched. This CDR3 is 16 amino acids long. The CDR3 sequence is CASSHSGQGATGGYTF. In nucleotides, the CDR3 is TGTGCCAGCAGCCATTCGGGACAGGGGGCTACAGGTGGCTACACCTTC.

The chain combines TRBV7-2 with TRBJ2-5, with D unresolved. Trimming pared 2 bases from V and 4 bases from J, leaving 11 bases between. CDR1 is SGHTA, CDR2 FQGNSA, per germline. The CDR3 spans 14 residues. CDR3 DNA sequence: TGTGCCAGCAGCTTATGGGTAGGGCGAGAGACCCAGTACTTC. Translated, it gives CASSLWVGRETQYF.

The rearrangement links TRBV20-1 to TRBJ1-2; D may be TRBD1 (6 bases). The CDR3 is made up of 12 amino acids. In germline, CDR1 is DFQATT, CDR2 SNEGSKA (reference sequence). Trimming cost V 5 bases and J 1 base, with 8 bases left between them. The CDR3 reads CSAGDINYGYTF. In nucleotides, the CDR3 is TGCAGTGCTGGGGACATTAACTATGGCTACACCTTC.

This clonotype was counted at least ten times. An end of the junction does not agree with germline; a read error may underlie this. J is TRBJ2-7 and V is TRBV7-2; maybe TRBD2 (6 bases). This CDR3 contains 15 residues. Germline CDR1 SGHTA, CDR2 FQGNSA. The CDR3 DNA sequence: TGTGCCAGCAGCCCTTTGGCGGGGTCCCACTACGAGCGGTACTTC. Translated, it gives CASSPLAGSHYERYF.

Concerning this clonotype itself: This may be a read error: a much more frequent sequence differs by one nucleotide. The chain carries TRBV5-1 and TRBJ2-5; 7 positions agree with TRBD1. Germline V gene lookup returns CDR1 SGHRS and CDR2 YFSETQ. This CDR3 is built from 15 residues. CDR3 DNA sequence: TGCGCCAGCAGCTCCGGGACAGTTAGCCAAGATACCCAGTACTTC. As protein: CASSSGTVSQDTQYF. The full variable domain, completed using reference TRBV5-1 and TRBJ2-5, is KAGVTQTPRYLIKTRGQQVTLSCSPISGHRSVSWYQQTPGQGLQFLFEYFSETQRNKGNFPGRFSGRQFSNSRSEMNVSTLELGDSALYLCASSSGTVSQDTQYFGPGTRLLVL.

This clonotype was detected ten times or more. An end of the junction does not agree with germline; a read error may underlie this. The chain employs TRBV10-3 and TRBJ2-4, with D tentatively TRBD1 or TRBD2 (5 bases each). This CDR3 spans 14 amino acids. CDR1 and CDR2 from the germline V gene are ENHRY and SYGVKD. The CDR3, as DNA: TGTGCCATCAGTGAGTCGTGGGACCATAACATTAAGTACTTC. Translation gives CAISESWDHNIKYF.

This clonotype was counted many times. The rearrangement links TRBV12-3 or TRBV12-4 to TRBJ1-2; TRBD1 is a possible D gene (5 bases). The CDR3 has 13 residues. V shed 3 bases and J shed 6 bases, with 11 bases lying between them. CDR3 nucleotides: TGTGCCAGCAGTTTTCAGGGAATGGATGGCTACACCTTC. It encodes CASSFQGMDGYTF.

This clonotype was picked up many times. The chain recombines TRBV2 with TRBJ2-7; 8 nucleotides agree with TRBD2. This CDR3 contains 14 residues. In germline, CDR1 is SNHLY, CDR2 FYNNEI. Trimming at V came to 6 bases and at J to 4 bases, leaving 8 bases not matched to a gene. CDR3: CASRNGLASYEQYF. The CDR3 DNA is TGTGCCAGCAGGAACGGACTAGCTAGTTACGAGCAGTACTTC.

This clonotype was counted only a few times. V and J are TRBV30 and TRBJ1-2, with 9 bases fitting TRBD1. Germline CDR1 reads GTSNPN; CDR2 reads SVGIG (reference sequence). There are 11 residues in the CDR3. The V segment lost 7 bases and the J segment 7 bases; nucleotides outside the gene matches: 4. The CDR3 loop reads CASGQGFGYTF. DNA for the CDR3: TGTGCCTCCGGACAGGGGTTTGGCTACACCTTC.

This clonotype showed up many times. The V call is TRBV18, the J call TRBJ2-5; D is possibly TRBD1 (5 bases). Germline V CDR1 and CDR2: KGHSH, LQKENI. Trimming left V 3 bases short and J 5 bases short, with 19 bases between. The CDR3 is 16 residues long. CDR3 in amino acids: CASSPPVGQGLETQYF. The CDR3 region has the DNA TGTGCCAGCTCACCCCCTGTTGGGCAGGGATTGGAGACCCAGTACTTC. Drawing the rest from reference TRBV18 and TRBJ2-5, the complete variable domain is NAGVMQNPRHLVRRRGQEARLRCSPMKGHSHVYWYRQLPEEGLKFMVYLQKENIIDESGMPKERFSAEFPKEGPSILRIQQVVRGDSAAYFCASSPPVGQGLETQYFGPGTRLLVL.

This clonotype was counted only a few times. This chain links TRBV5-1 with TRBJ2-2, with TRBD2 matching 14 bases. Germline values: CDR1 SGHRS, CDR2 YFSETQ. The length of the CDR3 is 19 residues. Trimming cost V 4 bases and J 0 bases; bases outside gene matches: 8. CDR3 sequence reads: CASSVGTSGRYSNTGELFF. In nucleotides, the CDR3 is TGCGCCAGCAGCGTCGGGACTAGCGGGAGATATTCGAACACCGGGGAGCTGTTTTTT.

In this sample, this clonotype turned up many times. At one end, the junction sequence differs from germline, possibly due to a read error. The V and J genes are TRBV28 and TRBJ1-1, with TRBD1 identical over 8 bases. Per the germline V gene, CDR1 is MDHEN and CDR2 is SYDVKM. The CDR3 has 15 residues. This CDR3 is CASCFGGQGNTEAFF. The DNA for the CDR3 is TGTGCCAGCTGTTTCGGAGGACAGGGAAACACTGAAGCTTTCTTT.

There are many counts of this clonotype. The chain couples TRBV28 to TRBJ2-5; no clear D gene. CDR1 and CDR2 from the germline V gene are MDHEN and SYDVKM. This CDR3 has 17 residues. V gave up 6 bases and J gave up 1 base, with 21 bases separating them. The CDR3 DNA is TGTGCCAGCAGCCAAGACGAGGCCCGTGCAGTCCAAGAGACCCAGTACTTC. This sequence encodes CASSQDEARAVQETQYF.

The chain combines TRBV16 with TRBJ2-7; D might be TRBD2 (6 bases). This CDR3 region has 14 residues. The V gene lost 0 bases and the J gene lost 6 bases, with 12 bases spanning the gap. CDR1 and CDR2 from the germline V gene are KGHSY and FQNENV. The CDR3 DNA sequence: TGTGCCAGCAGCCAATCGGGCGGGGCGGGCGAGCAGTACTTC. This encodes CASSQSGGAGEQYF.

This clonotype has a count of ten or more. The rearrangement joins TRBV7-2 to TRBJ2-4; TRBD2 aligns across 10 bases. Germline V gene lookup returns CDR1 SGHTA and CDR2 FQGNSA. With V trimmed by 2 bases and J by 5 bases, 3 bases remained unmatched. The CDR3 sequence is 15 residues long. This chain's CDR3 is CASSLQAGGQNIQYF. The DNA for the CDR3 is TGTGCCAGCAGCTTACAAGCGGGAGGGCAAAACATTCAGTACTTC.

This clonotype was recorded many times. J is TRBJ2-2 and V is TRBV12-3 or TRBV12-4; 7 nucleotides line up with TRBD1. The CDR3 runs to 16 residues. Trimming took 5 bases from V and 4 from J; bases not matched to a gene: 10. The CDR3 region has the DNA TGTGCCAGCAGTACCCCGACAGGGTTTGGCACCGGGGAGCTGTTTTTT. Its protein is CASSTPTGFGTGELFF.

This clonotype was seen many times. This chain joins TRBV12-3 or TRBV12-4 and TRBJ1-1, with a possible D match to TRBD1 (6 bases). The CDR3 totals 17 residues. V lost 5 bases, J lost 4 bases, and 23 bases lay in between. This CDR3 is CASSRTWGAGVSTEAFF. Written as DNA, the CDR3 is TGTGCCAGCAGTAGGACGTGGGGGGCAGGGGTCAGCACTGAAGCTTTCTTT.

The V call is TRBV6-2 or TRBV6-3, the J call TRBJ2-5; D perhaps matches TRBD2 (5 bases). With 8 bases removed from V and 6 bases from J, the gap between germline ends came to 7 bases. The CDR3 contains 10 residues. Germline assignment: CDR1 MNHEY and CDR2 SVGEGT. This CDR3 reads CASGEKTQYF. The CDR3 DNA is TGTGCCAGCGGGGAGAAGACCCAGTACTTC.

This clonotype was seen many times. The chain combines TRBV11-2 with TRBJ2-7; either TRBD1 or TRBD2 may supply D (6 bases each). Germline CDR1 is SGHAT and CDR2 is FQNNGV. The V and J ends lost 3 bases and 4 bases respectively, with 19 bases between them. The CDR3 consists of 16 residues. The CDR3 DNA sequence: TGTGCCAGCAGCTTTTCGTCGGTGGTAGGGGGGTACGAGCAGTACTTC. Translation gives CASSFSSVVGGYEQYF.

The CDR3 reads CASSWGDGNQPQHF. In DNA form, the CDR3 reads TGTGCCAGCAGCTGGGGGGACGGAAATCAGCCCCAGCATTTT. The chain links TRBV7-2 to TRBJ1-5, with D possibly matching TRBD1 (5 bases). Germline CDR1 SGHTA, CDR2 FQGNSA. CDR3 size: 14 residues. V shed 4 bases and J shed 4 bases, with 11 bases lying between them.

The table lists this clonotype with many counts. This chain connects TRBV6-1 to TRBJ1-1; 9 nucleotides align to TRBD1. Per germline, CDR1 MNHNS and CDR2 SASEGT. Losses at the gene ends were 0 bases for V and 0 bases for J; bases not matched to a gene: 5. The CDR3 length is 17 residues. CDR3 sequence (DNA): TGTGCCAGCAGTGAAGCGTTTTGGACAGGGGTGAACACTGAAGCTTTCTTT. This encodes CASSEAFWTGVNTEAFF.

In this sample, this clonotype turned up many times. The chain has TRBV28 and TRBJ2-5, with 11 positions matching TRBD2. Germline trimming cut 5 bases from V and 5 bases from J; bases unmatched to any gene: 10. CDR1 and CDR2 from the germline V gene are MDHEN and SYDVKM. The CDR3 runs to 16 residues. CDR3 DNA sequence: TGTGCCAGCAGTACGAATAGCGGGAGGGTCTGGGAGACCCAGTACTTC. Translation: CASSTNSGRVWETQYF. The full variable domain, completed using reference TRBV28 and TRBJ2-5, is DVKVTQSSRYLVKRTGEKVFLECVQDMDHENMFWYRQDPGLGLRLIYFSYDVKMKEKGDIPEGYSVSREKKERFSLILESASTNQTSMYLCASSTNSGRVWETQYFGPGTRLLVL.

This clonotype has at least ten counts. The chain joins TRBV4-2 to TRBJ1-1, with D maybe TRBD1 (5 bases). The CDR3 totals 13 residues. Deletions cut 4 bases from V and 4 bases from J, with 10 bases between. Germline-derived CDR1 and CDR2 are LGHNA and YNFKEQ. CDR3 nucleotides: TGTGCCAGCAGCCCGGGGGTTCGCACTGAAGCTTTCTTT. This gives the protein CASSPGVRTEAFF.

In its sample, this clonotype was seen many times. The rearrangement links TRBV30 to TRBJ1-1; weak D call: TRBD1 (5 bases). Germline CDR1 GTSNPN, CDR2 SVGIG (reference sequence). With 0 bases removed from V and 3 bases from J, the gap between germline ends came to 11 bases. CDR3 length: 14 residues. CDR3 DNA: TGTGCCTGGAGTGTACGTATGGGGGACACTGAAGCTTTCTTT. It codes for CAWSVRMGDTEAFF.